Below, one TCR beta chain is given with its context. TCRdb's copy holds only in-frame clones and misses some; the assay was immunoSEQ multiplex PCR. Of around 240,000 clones in the sample, around 93% were seen once. The data were obtained in a study of blood T cell repertoires in COVID-19. Study summary: From the United States, Italy and Spain came samples of acute and convalescent COVID-19.

CDR1 and CDR2 (germline): MNHEY, SMNVEV (reference sequence). The CDR3 runs 15 residues. The ends were cut back, 0 bases at V and 0 bases at J, with 8 bases in the middle. The chain recombines TRBV27 with TRBJ1-1; D gene ambiguous. Sequenced material: PBMCs or T cells enriched from blood (not recorded which). The clonotype originates from a human donor in a cohort exposed to, infected with or recovered from COVID-19 (not recorded which). The donor label of this sample is uncertain. The CDR3 DNA sequence: TGTGCCAGCAGTTTATCCGAGTTTATGAACACTGAAGCTTTCTTT. Protein sequence: CASSLSEFMNTEAFF.